This TCR beta chain was obtained from a study of blood T cell repertoires in COVID-19. Profiling relied on immunoSEQ multiplex PCR, and the TCRdb table lists in-frame clones only, not all of them. The table has hundreds of thousands of clones, about 88% seen once; the top ten hold roughly 4.5%. In terms of age and location, participants ranged from about 18 to 100 years and lived in about two dozen US areas. Assignments of participants to cohorts depended upon their own reported clinical history. No more than 2 weeks before study entry, exposed participants had met a case of COVID-19. The sample taken for sequencing was PBMCs or T cells enriched from blood (not recorded which). The receptor was derived from a woman aged 25 to 39 who had been exposed to COVID-19.

The CDR3, as DNA: TGTGCCAGCAGTTACCGCGGGATTCAGCATGGCGGGGAGCTGTTTTTT. Translation gives CASSYRGIQHGGELFF. The chain uses TRBV6-5 and TRBJ2-2; TRBD2 might be the D (6 bases). The CDR3 runs to 16 residues. Germline values: CDR1 MNHEY, CDR2 SVGAGI. The V end was cut by 2 bases, the J end by 7 bases, with 17 bases between.